This TCR beta chain is drawn from a study of blood T cell repertoires in COVID-19. Here immunoSEQ multiplex PCR was the method, and the copy in TCRdb shows in-frame clones only, minus some. The data show roughly 150,000 clones, about 84% seen once. Trimming took off 6 bases at V and 2 bases at J, with 10 bases between the two ends. The CDR3 is 13 residues long. The germline gives CDR1 SGHTA, CDR2 FQGTGA. This clonotype originated in a woman aged 45-59 years with acute or convalescent COVID-19. The V call is TRBV7-3, the J call TRBJ1-2; a weak D match, TRBD1 (5 bases). The sequencing input was peripheral blood. The CDR3 sequence is CASSPEGNYGYTF. CDR3 nucleotide sequence: TGTGCCAGCAGTCCGGAGGGGAACTATGGCTACACCTTC. Combining the CDR3 with reference TRBV7-3 and TRBJ1-2 gives the whole variable domain GAGVSQTPSNKVTEKGKYVELRCDPISGHTALYWYRQSLGQGPEFLIYFQGTGAADDSGLPNDRFFAVRPEGSVSTLKIQRTERGDSAVYLCASSPEGNYGYTFGSGTRLTVV.